This entry is about one TCR beta chain. The antigen remains undetermined. The entry originates in a study of shared clonotypes between healthy human individuals. Assay: immunoSEQ multiplex PCR; the TCRdb copy retains only in-frame clones and omits some. There are under 850,000 clones in the sample; over 55% occur only once, and about 1.7% lies in the top ten. Both subsets, CD45RA+ naive and CD45RA-negative memory, were split from the CD4+ cells. V shed 10 bases and J shed 5 bases, with 14 bases lying between them. The CDR3 runs 13 residues. Germline CDR1 and CDR2: ENHRY and SYGVKD. Points from the study as a whole: Across a handful of donors, naive CD4 shared around 5.1%, naive CD8 around 3.8%, memory CD4 roughly 2.3%, memory CD8 over 0.3%.

Sequenced input: memory CD4+ T cells sorted from blood. Specified subset: CD45RA-negative fraction. This rearrangement joins TRBV10-3 to TRBJ1-4, with a possible D match to TRBD1 (5 bases). This sequence was found in a woman in her 30s in good health. CDR3 loop: CATKGPVNEKLFF. CDR3 DNA sequence: TGTGCCACCAAGGGGCCGGTCAATGAAAAACTGTTTTTT.